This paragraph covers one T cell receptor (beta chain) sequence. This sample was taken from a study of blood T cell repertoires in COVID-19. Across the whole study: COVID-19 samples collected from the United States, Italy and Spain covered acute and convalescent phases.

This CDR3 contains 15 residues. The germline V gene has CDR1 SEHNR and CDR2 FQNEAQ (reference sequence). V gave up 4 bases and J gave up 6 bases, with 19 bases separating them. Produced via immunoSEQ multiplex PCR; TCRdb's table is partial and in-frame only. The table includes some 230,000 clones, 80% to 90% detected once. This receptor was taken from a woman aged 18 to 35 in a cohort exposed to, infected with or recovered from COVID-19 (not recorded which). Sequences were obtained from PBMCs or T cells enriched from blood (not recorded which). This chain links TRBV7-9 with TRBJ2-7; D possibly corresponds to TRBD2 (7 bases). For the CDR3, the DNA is TGTGCCAGCAGCTCCCGTCAGGGAGGGGGTCCCGAGCAGTACTTC. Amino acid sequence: CASSSRQGGGPEQYF.